This T cell receptor beta chain is drawn from a study of blood T cell repertoires in COVID-19. Study details: The study drew acute and convalescent COVID-19 samples from the United States, Italy and Spain. PBMCs, B-cell-depleted T cells, or T cells were the source of the cDNA or gDNA that made up the material.

One Seattle source followed patients from active infection through their disease course. V lost 5 bases, J lost 3 bases, and 5 bases lay in between. The CDR3 spans 11 residues. The germline V gene encodes CDR1 GTSNPN and CDR2 SVGIG (reference sequence). Original processing methods: Counts of nucleated cells, estimated from reference gene primer amplification, were obtained. TCRdb's table, derived via immunoSEQ multiplex PCR, lists solely in-frame clones and lacks some. D and trimming come from the DNA, and the V and J calls and clone size come from that table. The sample carries 100,000 to 150,000 clones, 86% recorded once.

This TCR came from a woman aged 65 to 85 with COVID-19, enrolled during active disease. V gene TRBV30 combines with J gene TRBJ2-1; D uncertain. Sequences were obtained from peripheral blood. CDR3 sequence reads: CAWSLYNEQFF. DNA of the CDR3: TGTGCCTGGTCCCTCTACAATGAGCAGTTCTTC.